A selection of T cell receptor beta chains follows, all from one sample in a study of CD8+CD57+ T cells in acquired aplastic anemia. TCRdb used MiXCR to reprocess the reads, holding one entry per CDR3 protein. The data contain about 160,000 distinct CDR3 sequences, roughly 40% of them singletons. What was sequenced was sorted CD4+, CD8+, or CD8+CD57+ T cells (not recorded which) from PBMCs. The receptors were sampled from a human donor in good health. CDR3s include the opening cysteine and the closing phenylalanine or tryptophan. D genes are given only for firm matches. A row's size may be missing; if present it is once, few, many or a size class.

D gene: TRBD2
clone size: many
J gene: TRBJ2-3
V gene: TRBV14
CDR3 DNA: TGTGCCAGCAGCCAGGGACTAGCGGGAGTAAATACGCAGTATTTT
CDR3 protein: CASSQGLAGVNTQYF

D gene: NA
clone size: NA
J gene: TRBJ2-6
V gene: TRBV29-1
CDR3 DNA: TGCAGCGTCGCCCTCGGGGCCAACGTCCTGACTTTC
CDR3 protein: CSVALGANVLTF

D gene: NA
clone size: many
J gene: TRBJ2-2
V gene: TRBV20-1
CDR3 DNA: TGCAGTGCTAGAGTCCGGGGAAACACCGGGGAGCTGTTTTTT
CDR3 protein: CSARVRGNTGELFF

D gene: TRBD1
clone size: NA
J gene: TRBJ2-2
V gene: TRBV2
CDR3 DNA: TGTGCCAGCAGGGAGGGACAGGGGGCTAGTCGGGAGCTGTTTTTT
CDR3 protein: CASREGQGASRELFF

D gene: NA
clone size: many
J gene: TRBJ2-5
V gene: TRBV24-1
CDR3 DNA: TGTGCCACCAGTGACCCCCAAGCGGGCGGAGGAGAGACCCAGTACTTC
CDR3 protein: CATSDPQAGGGETQYF

D gene: NA
clone size: NA
J gene: TRBJ2-7
V gene: TRBV4-2
CDR3 DNA: TGTGCCAGCAGCCAAATTTTTGGGGCTACCGAGCAGTACTTC
CDR3 protein: CASSQIFGATEQYF

D gene: TRBD1
clone size: many
J gene: TRBJ2-7
V gene: TRBV7-9
CDR3 DNA: TGTGCCCTAGACAGGGGGCTTGCCTACGAGCAGTACTTC
CDR3 protein: CALDRGLAYEQYF

D gene: NA
clone size: NA
J gene: TRBJ2-1
V gene: TRBV5-1
CDR3 DNA: TGCGCCAGCAGCTTGGCGCCTTCCAGCTCCTACAATGAGCAGTTCTTC
CDR3 protein: CASSLAPSSSYNEQFF

D gene: NA
clone size: NA
J gene: TRBJ1-4
V gene: TRBV5-6
CDR3 DNA: TGTGCCAGCAAGATAAGGCACAATGAAAAACTGTTTTTT
CDR3 protein: CASKIRHNEKLFF

D gene: NA
clone size: many
J gene: TRBJ2-1
V gene: TRBV19
CDR3 DNA: TGTGCCAGTAGTCCGAGGACGCACAATGAGCAGTTCTTC
CDR3 protein: CASSPRTHNEQFF

D gene: TRBD1
clone size: many
J gene: TRBJ1-1
V gene: TRBV19
CDR3 DNA: TGTGCCAGTAGGCGAGGACCGGGACAGGGGAACACTGAAGCTTTCTTT
CDR3 protein: CASRRGPGQGNTEAFF

D gene: TRBD1
clone size: NA
J gene: TRBJ1-1
V gene: TRBV19
CDR3 DNA: TGTGCCAGTACCTCCGACAGGGGGCGACCTGAAGCTTTCTTT
CDR3 protein: CASTSDRGRPEAFF

D gene: NA
clone size: NA
J gene: TRBJ1-6
V gene: TRBV3-1
CDR3 DNA: TGTGCCAGCAGCCAAAATGGGCAGGGAAATAATTCACCCCTCCACTTT
CDR3 protein: CASSQNGQGNNSPLHF

D gene: TRBD1
clone size: NA
J gene: TRBJ1-2
V gene: TRBV29-1
CDR3 DNA: TGCAGCGTTGCAGGACAGGGGTTTTATGGCTACACCTTC
CDR3 protein: CSVAGQGFYGYTF

D gene: NA
clone size: few
J gene: TRBJ1-2
V gene: TRBV2
CDR3 DNA: TGTGCCAGCAGTGAGGGGGTGGGCTATGGCTACACCTTC
CDR3 protein: CASSEGVGYGYTF

D gene: NA
clone size: NA
J gene: TRBJ1-5
V gene: TRBV24-1
CDR3 DNA: TGTGCCACCAGTGAGAGAAGAAGCAATCAGCCCCAGCATTTT
CDR3 protein: CATSERRSNQPQHF

D gene: NA
clone size: NA
J gene: TRBJ2-7
V gene: TRBV6-2/TRBV6-3
CDR3 DNA: TGTGCCAGCACCCTCCCAAGGCCAGGGGTCGAGCAGTACTTC
CDR3 protein: CASTLPRPGVEQYF

D gene: NA
clone size: NA
J gene: TRBJ1-4
V gene: TRBV2
CDR3 DNA: TGTGCCAGCAGACGACAGTCAACTAATGAAAAACTGTTTTTT
CDR3 protein: CASRRQSTNEKLFF

D gene: NA
clone size: NA
J gene: TRBJ2-3
V gene: TRBV24-1
CDR3 DNA: TGTGCCACCAGTGAGCCTCCTACAGATACGCAGTATTTT
CDR3 protein: CATSEPPTDTQYF

D gene: TRBD2
clone size: NA
J gene: TRBJ2-2
V gene: TRBV19
CDR3 DNA: TGTGCCAGTAGTGTTGGTTGGACTAGCGGGAAGAGGGCCGGGGAGCTGTTTTTT
CDR3 protein: CASSVGWTSGKRAGELFF

D gene: NA
clone size: many
J gene: TRBJ1-3
V gene: TRBV9
CDR3 DNA: TGTGCCAGCAGGGGGGACGGTGGAAACACCATATATTTT
CDR3 protein: CASRGDGGNTIYF

D gene: NA
clone size: few
J gene: TRBJ2-4
V gene: TRBV20-1
CDR3 DNA: TGCAGTGCACGGGACTTTAAAAACATTCAGTACTTC
CDR3 protein: CSARDFKNIQYF

D gene: NA
clone size: NA
J gene: TRBJ1-2
V gene: TRBV7-2
CDR3 DNA: TGTGCCAGCAGCTTGGGGCGGAGGGGTGGCTACACCTTC
CDR3 protein: CASSLGRRGGYTF

D gene: NA
clone size: many
J gene: TRBJ2-7
V gene: TRBV12-3/TRBV12-4
CDR3 DNA: TGTGCCAGCAACCGTCCGGGACTCCTCTACGAGCAGTACTTC
CDR3 protein: CASNRPGLLYEQYF

D gene: TRBD1
clone size: many
J gene: TRBJ2-2
V gene: TRBV20-1
CDR3 DNA: TGCAGTGCTAGAGATTCCCGGACAGGGAACACCGGGGAGCTGTTTTTT
CDR3 protein: CSARDSRTGNTGELFF